This passage covers 31 T cell receptor beta chains from one sample sequenced in a study of monozygotic twins with inflammatory bowel disease. TCRdb reprocessed the 5' RACE reads and reports one entry per CDR3 protein, with no DNA. With under 150,000 distinct CDR3 sequences in the sample, the ten largest clones hold 2% to 2.5%. Sequenced input: blood. These receptors all stem from a human donor with ulcerative colitis or Crohn's disease, or a healthy co-twin of an affected twin (not recorded which).

This chain uses TRBV7-2 with TRBJ2-7. The germline V gene encodes CDR1 SGHTA and CDR2 FQGNSA. The CDR3 covers 13 residues. The CDR3 protein is CASSLVRSKEQYF.

The V call is TRBV5-6, the J call TRBJ2-2. Germline V gene data show CDR1 as SGHDT and CDR2 as YYEEEE. The CDR3 has 14 amino acids. This chain's CDR3 is CASSPLQVTGELFF. The whole variable domain, remainder taken from reference TRBV5-6 and TRBJ2-2, is DAGVTQSPTHLIKTRGQQVTLRCSPKSGHDTVSWYQQALGQGPQFIFQYYEEEERQRGNFPDRFSGHQFPNYSSELNVNALLLGDSALYLCASSPLQVTGELFFGEGSRLTVL.

V is TRBV13 and J is TRBJ1-6. This CDR3 spans 12 amino acids. Per germline, CDR1 PRHDT and CDR2 FYEKMQ (reference sequence). CDR3: CASSLPGSPLHF. Using reference TRBV13 and TRBJ1-6 for the parts outside the CDR3, the full variable domain is AAGVIQSPRHLIKEKRETATLKCYPIPRHDTVYWYQQGPGQDPQFLISFYEKMQSDKGSIPDRFSAQQFSDYHSELNMSSLELGDSALYFCASSLPGSPLHFGNGTRLTVT.

J is TRBJ2-7 and V is TRBV2; as DNA is missing, the TRBD1 call by TCRdb cannot be tested. This CDR3 contains 13 residues. Germline loops: CDR1 SNHLY, CDR2 FYNNEI. This CDR3 is CASVGGIEGEQYF.

V is TRBV15 and J is TRBJ2-2. CDR3 size: 16 residues. Per the germline V gene, CDR1 is LNHNV and CDR2 is YYDKDF (reference sequence). CDR3 residues: CATSRNQAVNTGELFF.

This chain links TRBV27 with TRBJ2-7; the D gene TCRdb calls, TRBD2, cannot be checked with no DNA. This CDR3 contains 16 residues. CDR1 and CDR2 from the germline V gene are MNHEY and SMNVEV (reference sequence). The CDR3 spells CASSSLSGGRSYEQYF.

V and J are TRBV23-1 and TRBJ2-7; no DNA is available, so the TRBD2 call from TCRdb remains unchecked. TRBV23-1 is an open reading frame, and its role is uncertain. The CDR3 loop spans 18 amino acids. CDR3: CASSQLRSGGTISYEQYF.

This chain connects TRBV6-1 to TRBJ1-1; TCRdb gives TRBD1 as the D gene, but with no DNA this cannot be confirmed. The CDR3 is made up of 14 amino acids. The germline CDR1 and CDR2 sequences are MNHNS and SASEGT. The CDR3 sequence is CASKNGGGNTEAFF.

The chain recombines TRBV2 with TRBJ2-3; the TCRdb D gene call, TRBD2, has no DNA to confirm it. The germline V gene encodes CDR1 SNHLY and CDR2 FYNNEI. There are 16 residues in the CDR3. CDR3 protein: CASTSGVWRGSDTQYF.

V is TRBV27 and J is TRBJ1-2; TCRdb selects TRBD1, and the lack of DNA leaves this call unchecked. Germline V gene data show CDR1 as MNHEY and CDR2 as SMNVEV (reference sequence). The CDR3 covers 16 residues. CDR3 amino acids: CASSPQVGQGSGGYTF.

The V gene is TRBV6-5, the J gene TRBJ1-6; checking the TCRdb D call of TRBD1 is not possible without DNA. This CDR3 spans 14 amino acids. Germline V gives CDR1 MNHEY, CDR2 SVGAGI. CDR3 residues: CASRDSIGRSPLHF.

The J gene is TRBJ2-7, the V gene TRBV20-1; with no DNA, the TCRdb D assignment of TRBD1 cannot be verified. CDR3 length: 14 amino acids. Germline V gene sequence: CDR1 DFQATT, CDR2 SNEGSKA (reference sequence). The chain's CDR3 is CSARVGDRVYEQYF.

The chain couples TRBV6-5 to TRBJ2-4. The germline V gene encodes CDR1 MNHEY and CDR2 SVGAGI. The CDR3 loop spans 16 amino acids. Here the CDR3 reads CASSYSILRAKNIQYF.

This sequence joins TRBV7-2 and TRBJ2-3; TCRdb's D call, TRBD1, is unchecked because there is no DNA. The CDR3 is 16 residues long. Germline V gene sequence: CDR1 SGHTA, CDR2 FQGNSA. The chain's CDR3 is CASSFYTPGGTDTQYF.

The genes are TRBV20-1 and TRBJ2-1. This CDR3 region has 14 residues. Germline CDR1 and CDR2: DFQATT and SNEGSKA (reference sequence). The CDR3 here is CSARVRNSYNEQFF.

The rearrangement joins TRBV5-1 to TRBJ2-2; TCRdb selects TRBD1, and the lack of DNA leaves this call unchecked. The CDR3 is made up of 14 amino acids. Germline CDR1 and CDR2: SGHRS and YFSETQ. CDR3 amino acids: CASSSQGMAGELFF.

The V and J genes are TRBV4-2 and TRBJ2-1; TCRdb outputs TRBD1, but without DNA this stays unchecked. The CDR3 consists of 16 residues. Germline CDR1 and CDR2: LGHNA and YNFKEQ. CDR3: CASSQAGVASGNEQFF.

The chain has TRBV20-1 and TRBJ2-3. From germline, CDR1 is DFQATT and CDR2 SNEGSKA (reference sequence). This CDR3 is 19 amino acids long. Here the CDR3 reads CSARDHSLGFGLSTDTQYF.

The chain couples TRBV5-1 to TRBJ2-1; absent DNA, TCRdb's TRBD1 call cannot be checked. CDR1 and CDR2 (germline): SGHRS, YFSETQ. CDR3 length equals 19 residues. CDR3 protein: CASSLFLRRGGTKYNEQFF.

This chain connects TRBV6-5 to TRBJ1-2; checking the TCRdb D call of TRBD1 is not possible without DNA. The CDR3 has 17 residues. Germline assignment: CDR1 MNHEY and CDR2 SVGAGI. This CDR3 reads CASSYRPGQGDFYGYTF.

The V gene is TRBV20-1, the J gene TRBJ1-5; no DNA is available, so the TRBD1 call from TCRdb remains unchecked. This CDR3 has 13 residues. The germline V gene encodes CDR1 DFQATT and CDR2 SNEGSKA (reference sequence). CDR3: CSVSDRGRQPQHF.

V usage is TRBV14 and J usage is TRBJ2-7; TCRdb returns TRBD2, unconfirmable since there is no DNA. Per germline, CDR1 SGHDN and CDR2 FVKESK. This CDR3 comprises 17 residues. The CDR3 loop is CASSPLGSSEVSYEQYF.

The V and J genes are TRBV3-1 and TRBJ2-3. Germline CDR1 LGHDT, CDR2 YNNKEL (reference sequence). This CDR3 has 14 residues. The CDR3 protein is CASSPRTSAYTQYF.

The CDR3 spells CASSPYGTGAPYEQYF. The chain carries TRBV4-3 and TRBJ2-7; TCRdb picks TRBD1, but there is no DNA to check that call. Germline CDR1 reads LGHNA; CDR2 reads YSLEER. This CDR3 region has 16 residues.

The chain couples TRBV7-9 to TRBJ2-1; absent DNA, TCRdb's TRBD1 call cannot be checked. The CDR3 length is 15 residues. The germline CDR1 and CDR2 sequences are SEHNR and FQNEAQ (reference sequence). This CDR3 reads CATRRRTGLNNEQFF.

This chain uses TRBV30 with TRBJ1-2; TCRdb outputs TRBD1, but without DNA this stays unchecked. Germline V lookup: CDR1 GTSNPN, CDR2 SVGIG (reference sequence). CDR3 length: 18 residues. The CDR3 reads CAWSVRDTTAGENYGYTF.

V gene TRBV3-1 combines with J gene TRBJ1-6; the TCRdb call, TRBD1, lacks DNA for checking. The CDR3 spans 16 residues. Germline assignment: CDR1 LGHDT and CDR2 YNNKEL (reference sequence). The CDR3: CASSQGLSGHNSPLHF.

This chain uses TRBV5-8 with TRBJ1-2; TCRdb lists TRBD1, though no DNA is available to test this call. Germline lookup yields CDR1 SGHTS and CDR2 YDEGEE. The CDR3 is made up of 14 amino acids. CDR3 sequence: CASSRNRDSYGYTF.

The gene calls are TRBV12-3 or TRBV12-4 and TRBJ2-7. This CDR3 is 12 amino acids long. CDR3 sequence: CASSLDFVQQYF.

The chain employs TRBV20-1 and TRBJ2-3; checking the TCRdb D call of TRBD2 is not possible without DNA. The CDR3 spans 16 residues. Germline CDR1 reads DFQATT; CDR2 reads SNEGSKA (reference sequence). The chain's CDR3 is CSARIPGLIFTDTQYF.

The chain recombines TRBV6-2 or TRBV6-3 with TRBJ2-2; TCRdb reports TRBD1, a call that lacks DNA to check it against. Germline V lookup: CDR1 MNHEY, CDR2 SVGEGT. The CDR3 has 18 amino acids. CDR3: CASSSPGSRFANTGELFF.